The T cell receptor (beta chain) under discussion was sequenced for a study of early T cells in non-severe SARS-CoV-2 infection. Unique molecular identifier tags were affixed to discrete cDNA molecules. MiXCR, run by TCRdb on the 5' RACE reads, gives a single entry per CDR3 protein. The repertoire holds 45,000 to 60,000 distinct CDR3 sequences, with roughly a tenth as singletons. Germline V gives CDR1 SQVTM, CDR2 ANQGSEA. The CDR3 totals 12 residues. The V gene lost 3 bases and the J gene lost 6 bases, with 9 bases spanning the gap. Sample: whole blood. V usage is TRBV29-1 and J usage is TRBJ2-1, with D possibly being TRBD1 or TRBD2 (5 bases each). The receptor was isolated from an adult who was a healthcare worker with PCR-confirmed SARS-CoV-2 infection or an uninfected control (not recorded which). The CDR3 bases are TGCAGCGTTGATGGGGGTTTCAATGAGCAGTTCTTC. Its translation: CSVDGGFNEQFF.